This T cell receptor beta chain was observed in a study of T-cell reconstitution after alpha-beta-depleted transplantation in children. In this sample, this clonotype turned up many times. Antigen specificity is unknown. Findings and limits, study-wide: Surviving recipient T cells and thymic progenitors produced the high day-60 TCRbeta diversity seen in some patients.

Unique molecular identifiers were used in preparing the TCRbeta library. MiXCR, run by TCRdb on the PCR reads, gives a single entry per CDR3 protein. The sample has approximately 520,000 distinct CDR3 sequences; roughly 11% are singletons. The receptor was isolated from a female patient aged 2-15 years who had a stem cell transplant for aplastic anemia, so the T cells may come from the graft donor. The source material was PBMCs, mostly from graft donor cells, sampled 180 days after TCRalphabeta/CD19-depleted stem cell transplant.

This chain's CDR3 is CASRSGVGYEQYF. In nucleotides, the CDR3 is TGCGCCAGCAGATCGGGGGTTGGCTACGAGCAGTACTTC. The rearrangement joins TRBV5-1 to TRBJ2-7, with a possible D match to TRBD2 (6 bases). Trimming removed 5 bases from V and 3 bases from J, with 12 bases in between. The germline V gene has CDR1 SGHRS and CDR2 YFSETQ. The CDR3 length is 13 residues.